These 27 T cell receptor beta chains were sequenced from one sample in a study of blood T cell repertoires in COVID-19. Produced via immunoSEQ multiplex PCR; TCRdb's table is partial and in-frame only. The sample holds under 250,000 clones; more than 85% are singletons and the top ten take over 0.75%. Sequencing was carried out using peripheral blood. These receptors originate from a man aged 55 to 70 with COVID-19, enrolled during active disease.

The CDR3 spells CASRENTGSNQPQHF. DNA for the CDR3: TGCGCCAGCAGAGAAAATACAGGGAGCAATCAGCCCCAGCATTTT. The rearrangement uses TRBV4-1 and TRBJ1-5, with D maybe TRBD1 (6 bases). V was clipped by 6 bases and J by 1 base, with 13 bases between them. The CDR3 sequence is 15 residues long. Germline-derived CDR1 and CDR2 are MGHRA and YSYEKL.

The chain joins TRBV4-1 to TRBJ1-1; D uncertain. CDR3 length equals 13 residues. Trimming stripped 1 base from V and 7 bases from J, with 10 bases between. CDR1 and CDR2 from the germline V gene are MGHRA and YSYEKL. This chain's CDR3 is CASSQGPSGEAFF. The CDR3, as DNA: TGCGCCAGCAGCCAAGGGCCCTCGGGTGAAGCTTTCTTT.

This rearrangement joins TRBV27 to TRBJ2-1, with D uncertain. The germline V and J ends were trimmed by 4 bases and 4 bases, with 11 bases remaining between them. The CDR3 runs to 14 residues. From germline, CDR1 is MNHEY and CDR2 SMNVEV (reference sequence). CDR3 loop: CASSSSTIYNEQFF. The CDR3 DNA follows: TGTGCCAGCAGTTCATCGACAATATACAATGAGCAGTTCTTC.

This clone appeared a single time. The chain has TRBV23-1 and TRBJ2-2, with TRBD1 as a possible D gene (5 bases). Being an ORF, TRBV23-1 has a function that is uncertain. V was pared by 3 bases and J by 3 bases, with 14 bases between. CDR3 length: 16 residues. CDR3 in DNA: TGCGCCAGCAGTCAGGGGCAGGGTAAGGACACCGGGGAGCTGTTTTTT. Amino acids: CASSQGQGKDTGELFF.

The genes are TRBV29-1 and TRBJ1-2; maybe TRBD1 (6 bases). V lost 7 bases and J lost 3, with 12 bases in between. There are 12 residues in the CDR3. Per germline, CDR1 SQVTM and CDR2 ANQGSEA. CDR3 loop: CSAQPGDYGYTF. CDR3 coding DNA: TGCAGCGCCCAGCCAGGGGACTATGGCTACACCTTC.

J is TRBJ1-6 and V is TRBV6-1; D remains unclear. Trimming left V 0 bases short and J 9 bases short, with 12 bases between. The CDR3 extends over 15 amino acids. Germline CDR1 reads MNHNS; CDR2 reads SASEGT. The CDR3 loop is CASSEAGVVISPLHF. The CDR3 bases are TGTGCCAGCAGTGAAGCCGGGGTTGTGATTTCACCCCTCCACTTT.

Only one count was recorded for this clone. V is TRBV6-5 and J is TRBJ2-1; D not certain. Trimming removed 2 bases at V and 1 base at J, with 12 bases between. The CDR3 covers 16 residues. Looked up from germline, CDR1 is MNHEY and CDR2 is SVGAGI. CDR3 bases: TGTGCCAGCAGTTACAGCCCGTACTCATCCTACAATGAGCAGTTCTTC. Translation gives CASSYSPYSSYNEQFF.

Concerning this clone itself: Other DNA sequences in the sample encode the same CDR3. CDR3 amino acids: CASSLGAAGGQETQYF. The CDR3, as DNA: TGTGCCAGCAGCTTGGGGGCTGCGGGAGGCCAAGAGACCCAGTACTTC. This rearrangement joins TRBV5-5 to TRBJ2-5; 8 bases map to TRBD2. This CDR3 comprises 16 residues. V gave up 0 bases and J gave up 1 base; unmatched junction bases: 5. Germline assignment: CDR1 SGHKS and CDR2 YYEKEE (reference sequence).

The CDR3 spells CASSIYSAGRETQYF. The CDR3 nucleotides are TGTGCCAGCAGTATATACTCCGCGGGGAGGGAGACCCAGTACTTC. The chain couples TRBV6-5 to TRBJ2-5, with D perhaps matching TRBD2 (6 bases). The V end lost 5 bases, the J end lost 5 bases, and 18 bases lay between the germline ends. Germline V gene lookup returns CDR1 MNHEY and CDR2 SVGAGI. The CDR3 loop spans 15 amino acids.

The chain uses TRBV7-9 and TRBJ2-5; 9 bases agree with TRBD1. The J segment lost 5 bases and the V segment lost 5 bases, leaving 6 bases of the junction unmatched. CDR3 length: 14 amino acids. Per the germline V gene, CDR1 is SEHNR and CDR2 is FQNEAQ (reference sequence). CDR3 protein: CASSPGQGSETQYF. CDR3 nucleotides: TGTGCCAGCAGCCCTGGACAGGGGTCCGAGACCCAGTACTTC.

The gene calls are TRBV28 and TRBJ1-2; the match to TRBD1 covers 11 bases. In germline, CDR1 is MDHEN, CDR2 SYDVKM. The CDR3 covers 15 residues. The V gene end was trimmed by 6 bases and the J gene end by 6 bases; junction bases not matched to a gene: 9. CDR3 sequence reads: CASRRTGGRLNGYTF. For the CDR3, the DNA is TGTGCCAGCAGACGGACAGGGGGCCGTCTCAATGGCTACACCTTC.

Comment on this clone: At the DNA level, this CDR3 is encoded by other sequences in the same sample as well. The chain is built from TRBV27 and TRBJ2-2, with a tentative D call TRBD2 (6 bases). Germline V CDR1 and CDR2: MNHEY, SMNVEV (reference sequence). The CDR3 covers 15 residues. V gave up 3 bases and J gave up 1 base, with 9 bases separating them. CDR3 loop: CASSFAGLNTGELFF. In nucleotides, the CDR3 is TGTGCCAGCAGTTTCGCGGGACTGAACACCGGGGAGCTGTTTTTT.

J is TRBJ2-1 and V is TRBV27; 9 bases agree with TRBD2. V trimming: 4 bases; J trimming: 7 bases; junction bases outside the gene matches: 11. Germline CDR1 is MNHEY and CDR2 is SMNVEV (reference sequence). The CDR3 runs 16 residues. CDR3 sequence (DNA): TGTGCCAGCAGTTCCTTAGCGGGAGTTGGGTGGAATGAGCAGTTCTTC. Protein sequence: CASSSLAGVGWNEQFF.

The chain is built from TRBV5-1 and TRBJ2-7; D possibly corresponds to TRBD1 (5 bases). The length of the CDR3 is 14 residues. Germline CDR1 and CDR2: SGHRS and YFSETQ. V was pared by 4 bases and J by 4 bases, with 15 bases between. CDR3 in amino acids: CASSTRQPSYEQYF. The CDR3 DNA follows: TGCGCCAGCAGCACGAGACAGCCATCTTACGAGCAGTACTTC.

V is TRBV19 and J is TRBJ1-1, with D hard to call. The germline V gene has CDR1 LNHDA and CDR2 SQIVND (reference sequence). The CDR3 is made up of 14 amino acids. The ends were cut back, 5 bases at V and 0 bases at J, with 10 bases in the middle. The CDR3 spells CASSQREMNTEAFF. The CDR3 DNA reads TGTGCCAGTAGTCAGCGGGAAATGAACACTGAAGCTTTCTTT.

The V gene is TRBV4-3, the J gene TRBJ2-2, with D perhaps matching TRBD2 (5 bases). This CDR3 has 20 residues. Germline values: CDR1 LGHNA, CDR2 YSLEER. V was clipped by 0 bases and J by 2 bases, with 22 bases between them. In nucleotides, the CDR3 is TGCGCCAGCAGCCAAGATACATTCCCCATGCAGCGGACTAACACCGGGGAGCTGTTTTTT. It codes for CASSQDTFPMQRTNTGELFF.

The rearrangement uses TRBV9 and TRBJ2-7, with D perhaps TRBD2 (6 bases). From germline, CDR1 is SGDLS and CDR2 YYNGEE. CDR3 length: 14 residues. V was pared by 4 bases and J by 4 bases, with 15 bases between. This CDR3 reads CASSQRTTEYEQYF. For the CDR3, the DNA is TGTGCCAGCAGCCAGAGGACTACCGAGTACGAGCAGTACTTC.

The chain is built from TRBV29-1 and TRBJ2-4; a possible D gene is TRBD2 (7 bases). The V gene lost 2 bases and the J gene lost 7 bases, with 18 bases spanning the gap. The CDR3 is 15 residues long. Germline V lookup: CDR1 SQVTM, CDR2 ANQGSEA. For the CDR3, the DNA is TGCAGCGTTGAATCCCGGGGCAGGGGAGGGAACATTCAGTACTTC. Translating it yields CSVESRGRGGNIQYF.

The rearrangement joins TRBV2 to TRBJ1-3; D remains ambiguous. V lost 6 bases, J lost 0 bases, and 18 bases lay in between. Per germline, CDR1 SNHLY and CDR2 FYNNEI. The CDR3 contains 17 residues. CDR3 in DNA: TGTGCCAGCAGCCCTCGGCAGGTACCGCACTCTGGAAACACCATATATTTT. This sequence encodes CASSPRQVPHSGNTIYF.

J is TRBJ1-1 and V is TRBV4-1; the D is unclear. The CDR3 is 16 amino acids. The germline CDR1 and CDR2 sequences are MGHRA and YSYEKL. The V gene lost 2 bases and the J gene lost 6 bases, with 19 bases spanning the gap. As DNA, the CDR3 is TGCGCCAGCAGCCAAAAAAAGATGGGCCAGCCAGCTGAAGCTTTCTTT. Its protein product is CASSQKKMGQPAEAFF.

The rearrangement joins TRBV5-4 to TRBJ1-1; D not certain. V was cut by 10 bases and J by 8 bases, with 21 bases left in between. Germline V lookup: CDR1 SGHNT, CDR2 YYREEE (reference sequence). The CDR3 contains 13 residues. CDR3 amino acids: CALGWRVNNEAFF. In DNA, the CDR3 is TGTGCCCTAGGATGGAGGGTTAACAACGAAGCTTTCTTT.

Here the CDR3 reads CASSLIEPPGELFF. The DNA of the CDR3 is TGTGCCAGCAGTTTGATAGAGCCCCCCGGGGAGCTGTTTTTT. The rearrangement uses TRBV28 and TRBJ2-2; D is ambiguous. This CDR3 spans 14 amino acids. Looked up from germline, CDR1 is MDHEN and CDR2 is SYDVKM. V dropped 3 bases and J dropped 6 bases, with 11 bases sitting between them.

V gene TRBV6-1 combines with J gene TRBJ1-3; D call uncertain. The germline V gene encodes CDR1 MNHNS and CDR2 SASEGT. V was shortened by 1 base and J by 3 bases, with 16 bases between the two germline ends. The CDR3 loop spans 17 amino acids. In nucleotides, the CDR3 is TGTGCCAGCAGTGAAGTCGAGGGAAGCACGCTTGGAAACACCATATATTTT. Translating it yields CASSEVEGSTLGNTIYF.

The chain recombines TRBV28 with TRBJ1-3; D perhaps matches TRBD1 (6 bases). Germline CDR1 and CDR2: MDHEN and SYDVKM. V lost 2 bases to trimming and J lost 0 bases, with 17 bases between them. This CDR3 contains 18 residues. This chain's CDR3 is CASSLTQGRGFSGNTIYF. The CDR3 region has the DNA TGTGCCAGCAGTTTAACCCAGGGGCGAGGATTCTCTGGAAACACCATATATTTT.

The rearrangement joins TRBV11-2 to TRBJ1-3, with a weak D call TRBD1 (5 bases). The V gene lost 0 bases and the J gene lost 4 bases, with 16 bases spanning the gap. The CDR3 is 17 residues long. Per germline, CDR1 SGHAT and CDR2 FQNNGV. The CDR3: CASSLDAGGSSGNTIYF. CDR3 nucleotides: TGTGCCAGCAGCTTAGATGCCGGGGGATCGTCAGGAAACACCATATATTTT.

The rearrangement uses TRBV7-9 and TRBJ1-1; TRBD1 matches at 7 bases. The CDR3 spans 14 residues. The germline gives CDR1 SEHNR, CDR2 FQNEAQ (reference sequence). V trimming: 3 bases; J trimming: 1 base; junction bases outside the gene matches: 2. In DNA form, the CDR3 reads TGTGCCAGCAGCTTTGGGACAGCGAACACTGAAGCTTTCTTT. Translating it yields CASSFGTANTEAFF.

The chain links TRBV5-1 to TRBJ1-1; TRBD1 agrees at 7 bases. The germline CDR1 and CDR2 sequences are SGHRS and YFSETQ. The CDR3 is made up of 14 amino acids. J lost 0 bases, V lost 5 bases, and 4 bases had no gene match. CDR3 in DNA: TGCGCCAGCAGTGACAGGGCCATGAACACTGAAGCTTTCTTT. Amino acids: CASSDRAMNTEAFF.